This passage covers 20 T cell receptor beta chains from one sample sequenced in a study of chemoradiotherapy in HPV16-positive cancers. Sequencing was performed with immunoSEQ multiplex PCR; in TCRdb, only in-frame clones are kept and a portion is missing. The table lists some 14,000 clones, around nine tenths of them singletons. The starting material was blood, obtained from a patient who underwent chemoradiotherapy. These receptors were obtained from a human donor with HPV-associated anogenital cancer.

This chain connects TRBV7-9 to TRBJ2-1; 7 bases are shared with TRBD2. The germline V gene encodes CDR1 SEHNR and CDR2 FQNEAQ (reference sequence). The CDR3 is 16 residues long. V was clipped by 2 bases and J by 1 base; unmatched bases: 5. The CDR3 sequence is CASSLLAVSSYNEQFF. CDR3 sequence (DNA): TGTGCCAGCAGCTTACTAGCGGTTTCTTCCTACAATGAGCAGTTCTTC.

The V gene is TRBV10-2, the J gene TRBJ2-1, with 11 bases that match TRBD2. This CDR3 contains 15 residues. V lost 7 bases, J lost 2 bases, and 4 bases stayed unmatched. Germline V lookup: CDR1 WSHSY, CDR2 SAAADI. Here the CDR3 DNA reads TGCGCCAGCACCCCACTAGCGGGAGCCTACAATGAGCAGTTCTTC. Protein sequence: CASTPLAGAYNEQFF.

This chain links TRBV6-1 with TRBJ1-1; 10 positions agree with TRBD1. J was trimmed by 4 bases and V by 5 bases; bases with no gene match: 7. Germline CDR1 MNHNS, CDR2 SASEGT. The length of the CDR3 is 15 residues. In DNA, the CDR3 is TGTGCCAGCAGTTTACCCGGGACAGGGGTCACTGAAGCTTTCTTT. This translates into CASSLPGTGVTEAFF.

The chain uses TRBV9 and TRBJ1-1, with D perhaps matching TRBD1 (5 bases). This CDR3 is 14 amino acids long. CDR1 is SGDLS, CDR2 YYNGEE, per germline. V shed 0 bases and J shed 1 base, with 7 bases lying between them. This CDR3 is CASSVGGANTEAFF. The CDR3 DNA sequence: TGTGCCAGCAGCGTAGGAGGGGCGAACACTGAAGCTTTCTTT.

This clone came up once. The chain joins TRBV5-1 to TRBJ2-2; 8 bases match TRBD1. The V gene's germline CDR1 is SGHRS and CDR2 YFSETQ. The CDR3 has 15 residues. After removal of 2 bases from V and 4 bases from J, the junction contained 4 bases not matched to a gene. CDR3 loop: CASSFRTGITGELFF. The CDR3, as DNA: TGCGCCAGCAGCTTTCGGACAGGGATCACCGGGGAGCTGTTTTTT.

This clone was seen a few times. V usage is TRBV18 and J usage is TRBJ1-2; TRBD1 aligns across 7 bases. This CDR3 is built from 15 residues. V lost 3 bases to trimming and J lost 1 base; unmatched junction nucleotides: 5. The germline gives CDR1 KGHSH, CDR2 LQKENI. The CDR3 nucleotides read TGTGCCAGCTCACCGACAGGGTCCGATAACTATGGCTACACCTTC. It codes for CASSPTGSDNYGYTF.

This clone is a singleton in its sample. The chain combines TRBV10-3 with TRBJ1-2; 9 nucleotides align to TRBD1. V was clipped by 8 bases and J by 8 bases; unmatched bases: 12. In germline, CDR1 is ENHRY, CDR2 SYGVKD. CDR3 length: 14 amino acids. CDR3 DNA sequence: TGTGCCATCGGAGGATGGGACAGGGTAGGCGGCTACACCTTC. Translated: CAIGGWDRVGGYTF.

J is TRBJ2-3 and V is TRBV15; D may be TRBD1 or TRBD2 (5 bases each). Deletions cut 5 bases from V and 7 bases from J, with 22 bases between. The CDR3 consists of 16 residues. The germline V gene has CDR1 LNHNV and CDR2 YYDKDF (reference sequence). CDR3 coding DNA: TGTGCCACCAGCGGGAACAATTGGGACGCAAGAAATACGCAGTATTTT. It translates to CATSGNNWDARNTQYF. Together with reference TRBV15 and TRBJ2-3, the CDR3 gives the full variable domain: DAMVIQNPRYQVTQFGKPVTLSCSQTLNHNVMYWYQQKSSQAPKLLFHYYDKDFNNEADTPDNFQSRRPNTSFCFLDIRSPGLGDTAMYLCATSGNNWDARNTQYFGPGTRLTVL.

The V and J genes are TRBV29-1 and TRBJ2-3; perhaps TRBD2 as D (7 bases). The CDR3 is 14 residues long. CDR1 is SQVTM and CDR2 is ANQGSEA in the germline V gene. The V gene lost 5 bases and the J gene lost 6 bases, with 18 bases spanning the gap. The CDR3 DNA is TGCAGCGTTTCTGGCGGGGGCCCCAGGGATACGCAGTATTTT. Translated, it gives CSVSGGGPRDTQYF.

The chain combines TRBV15 with TRBJ2-1; D is perhaps TRBD2 (5 bases). The CDR3 contains 13 residues. Germline V gene lookup returns CDR1 LNHNV and CDR2 YYDKDF (reference sequence). V shed 8 bases and J shed 0 bases, with 8 bases lying between them. In DNA form, the CDR3 reads TGTGCCACCCAGAGCGGCTCCTACAATGAGCAGTTCTTC. Protein: CATQSGSYNEQFF. The variable domain in full, completed from reference TRBV15 and TRBJ2-1, reads DAMVIQNPRYQVTQFGKPVTLSCSQTLNHNVMYWYQQKSSQAPKLLFHYYDKDFNNEADTPDNFQSRRPNTSFCFLDIRSPGLGDTAMYLCATQSGSYNEQFFGPGTRLTVL.

V usage is TRBV27 and J usage is TRBJ1-5; 7 positions match TRBD1. Germline V lookup: CDR1 MNHEY, CDR2 SMNVEV (reference sequence). The ends lost 4 bases at V and 5 bases at J; junction bases unmatched: 8. The CDR3 loop spans 15 amino acids. CDR3 region: CASSSATGRHQPQHF. DNA for the CDR3: TGTGCCAGCAGTTCCGCGACAGGGCGGCATCAGCCCCAGCATTTT.

A single count supports this clone. The chain couples TRBV5-4 to TRBJ2-2; D not certain. The germline V gene has CDR1 SGHNT and CDR2 YYREEE (reference sequence). The CDR3 contains 13 residues. The V end was cut by 0 bases, the J end by 6 bases, with 6 bases between. This CDR3 reads CASSLDPPGELFF. CDR3 nucleotides: TGTGCCAGCAGCTTGGATCCGCCCGGGGAGCTGTTTTTT.

The V call is TRBV28, the J call TRBJ2-7, with D tentatively TRBD1 (6 bases). V dropped 3 bases and J dropped 4 bases, with 16 bases sitting between them. The CDR3 sequence is 15 residues long. CDR1 MDHEN and CDR2 SYDVKM come from the germline V gene. The CDR3 nucleotides read TGTGCCAGCAGTTTTAGGGGGACCCGAGAATACGAGCAGTACTTC. Translated: CASSFRGTREYEQYF.

The chain joins TRBV6-5 to TRBJ2-7; perhaps TRBD1 as D (7 bases). V was pared by 6 bases and J by 7 bases, with 16 bases between. CDR3 size: 13 residues. The germline V gene encodes CDR1 MNHEY and CDR2 SVGAGI. Here the CDR3 reads CASRPHSGGEQYF. As DNA, the CDR3 is TGTGCCAGCAGGCCACACTCAGGGGGGGAGCAGTACTTC.

This clone occurred a few times. Mismatch with germline at one junction end may stem from a read error. The chain employs TRBV7-7 and TRBJ2-5; 7 bases are shared with TRBD1. This CDR3 is built from 13 residues. Germline V gene data show CDR1 as SSHAT and CDR2 as FNYEAQ (reference sequence). CDR3 sequence reads: CASSPTGKETQYF. CDR3 sequence (DNA): TGTGCTAGCAGCCCGACAGGGAAAGAGACCCAGTACTTC.

V usage is TRBV11-2 and J usage is TRBJ1-4, with unresolved D. Germline V gene lookup returns CDR1 SGHAT and CDR2 FQNNGV. Trimming removed 0 bases from V and 12 bases from J, with 14 bases in between. The CDR3 is made up of 14 amino acids. The CDR3 spells CASSLDTSGRELFF. The CDR3 region has the DNA TGTGCCAGCAGCTTAGATACAAGTGGAAGGGAACTGTTTTTT.

The V and J genes are TRBV14 and TRBJ2-1; tentatively, D is TRBD2 (5 bases). V lost 6 bases and J lost 6, with 9 bases in between. The germline CDR1 and CDR2 sequences are SGHDN and FVKESK. The CDR3 extends over 12 amino acids. CDR3 DNA: TGTGCCAGCAGTCAGAGGGTCAATGAGCAGTTCTTC. This translates into CASSQRVNEQFF.

The V call is TRBV6-1, the J call TRBJ2-1; D is uncertain. V lost 4 bases to trimming and J lost 2 bases, with 6 bases between them. Germline lookup yields CDR1 MNHNS and CDR2 SASEGT. The CDR3 loop spans 13 amino acids. CDR3 region: CASSVWPYNEQFF. The CDR3 coding sequence is TGTGCCAGCAGTGTTTGGCCCTACAATGAGCAGTTCTTC.

This sequence joins TRBV5-6 and TRBJ1-5, with 9 positions matching TRBD1. Germline CDR1 is SGHDT and CDR2 is YYEEEE. The CDR3 has 15 residues. Germline trimming cut 3 bases from V and 4 bases from J; bases unmatched to any gene: 5. The CDR3 here is CASSSGDRVNQPQHF. CDR3 bases: TGTGCCAGCAGCTCGGGGGACAGGGTTAATCAGCCCCAGCATTTT. Together with reference TRBV5-6 and TRBJ1-5, the CDR3 gives the full variable domain: DAGVTQSPTHLIKTRGQQVTLRCSPKSGHDTVSWYQQALGQGPQFIFQYYEEEERQRGNFPDRFSGHQFPNYSSELNVNALLLGDSALYLCASSSGDRVNQPQHFGDGTRLSIL.

The CDR3 here is CASPRDRGQNTQYF. CDR3 DNA sequence: TGCGCCAGCCCTCGGGACAGGGGGCAAAATACGCAGTATTTT. J is TRBJ2-3 and V is TRBV10-1; 12 nucleotides agree with TRBD1. The CDR3 spans 14 residues. Germline V gene data show CDR1 as WNHNN and CDR2 as SYGVQD (reference sequence). Trimming cost V 8 bases and J 7 bases; bases outside gene matches: 7.